This is a list of T cell receptor beta chains from one sample in a study of identifying expanded T cells in peripheral blood. Assay: immunoSEQ multiplex PCR; the TCRdb copy retains only in-frame clones and omits some. This sample has fewer than 110,000 clones, with 70% to 90% found just once. Input material: blood. These receptors originate from a person aged 18 to 75 in good health. CDR3s include the opening cysteine and the closing phenylalanine or tryptophan. D genes are given only for firm matches. Rows give clone size only sometimes, using once, few, many, or a class for an expanded clone.

TRBV19	TRBJ1-6	NA	NA	TGTGCCAGTAGTATGGCCGGAAGAAATTCACCCCTCCACTTT	CASSMAGRNSPLHF
TRBV6-5	TRBJ1-1	NA	NA	TGTGCCAGCAGTTACTCTCCCGCGAACACTGAAGCTTTCTTT	CASSYSPANTEAFF
TRBV7-9	TRBJ2-1	NA	NA	TGTGCCAGCAGGCGAAGGACAGCCCTCTACAATGAGCAGTTCTTC	CASRRRTALYNEQFF
TRBV28	TRBJ2-7	NA	NA	TGTGCCAGCAGTTCTATCTACGAGCAGTACTTC	CASSSIYEQYF
TRBV5-1	TRBJ2-1	TRBD2	NA	TGCGCCAGCAGCTCACTAGCGGGGGAGTATAGAAGCAATGAGCAGTTCTTC	CASSSLAGEYRSNEQFF
TRBV4-1	TRBJ1-1	TRBD1	NA	TGCGCCAGCAGCTTCCGGACAGGGAAAACCTCATACACTGAAGCTTTCTTT	CASSFRTGKTSYTEAFF
TRBV13	TRBJ1-2	NA	once	TGTGCCAGCAGCCCGAGCGGGCAGGCCTCCTATGGCTACACCTTC	CASSPSGQASYGYTF
TRBV2	TRBJ1-2	TRBD1	NA	TGTGCCAGCAGTGAAGCGCGGCAGGGGGAAGATGGCTACACCTTC	CASSEARQGEDGYTF
TRBV20-1	TRBJ2-1	NA	NA	TGCAGTGCTAGGGGATACAATGAGCAGTTCTTC	CSARGYNEQFF
TRBV5-1	TRBJ1-3	TRBD1	NA	TGCGCCAGCAGCTTGGCCACAGGGGGCGGAAACACCATATATTTT	CASSLATGGGNTIYF
TRBV6-6	TRBJ2-1	TRBD2	NA	TGTGCCAGCAGCTCTAGCGGGGGGGCCTTGATCAATGAGCAGTTCTTC	CASSSSGGALINEQFF
TRBV19	TRBJ1-2	NA	NA	TGTGCCAGTAGTATAGTAGGTCAGGCTCTCGCTGTTGATGGCTACACCTTC	CASSIVGQALAVDGYTF
TRBV4-3	TRBJ1-6	NA	NA	TGCGCCAGCAGCCAAGATCTGGGCAATTCACCCCTCCACTTT	CASSQDLGNSPLHF
TRBV5-1	TRBJ2-2	NA	NA	TGCGCCAGCGCCTCCGCGAACACCGGGGAGCTGTTTTTT	CASASANTGELFF
TRBV4-3	TRBJ1-6	NA	once	TGCGCCAGCAGCCAAGTAAAGAGCGGACGGTCGAGCTCCTATAATTCACCCCTCCACTTT	CASSQVKSGRSSSYNSPLHF
TRBV29-1	TRBJ1-2	NA	NA	TGCAGCGGTCAGGGAGCTAACTATGGCTACACCTTC	CSGQGANYGYTF